Listed below are T cell receptor beta chains from one sample, sequenced in a study of blood T cells in healthy people across ages. TCRdb re-analysed the 5' RACE reads in MiXCR, keeping a single row per CDR3 protein. The table includes about 1,600,000 distinct CDR3 sequences, about 40% detected once. Sequencing was done on a sample of blood. The receptors originated from a woman aged 18 to 35 in good health. CDR3s include the opening cysteine and the closing phenylalanine or tryptophan. A D gene is named only where the DNA matches it firmly. Not every row has a clone size; where given, it reads once, few, many or a size class.

D	J	V	size	DNA	CDR3
.	TRBJ1-2	TRBV29-1	.	TGCAGCGGTGAATGGCAGAGAGACTACACCTTC	CSGEWQRDYTF
.	TRBJ2-3	TRBV3-1	.	TGTGCCAGCAGCCAAGAGCAATATGGGTTGGCGGCGGGAAGCACAGATACGCAGTATTTT	CASSQEQYGLAAGSTDTQYF
.	TRBJ2-3	TRBV30	once	TGTGCCTGGAGTGTTGGGCAGGAGACGCAGTATTTT	CAWSVGQETQYF
.	TRBJ2-3	TRBV9	.	TGTGCCAGCAGCGCAGCCGGACCGCAACTCACAGATACGCAGTATTTT	CASSAAGPQLTDTQYF
.	TRBJ1-1	TRBV6-1	.	TGTGCCAGCAGTGAACCGGCATACGAACACGCTGAAGCTTTCTTT	CASSEPAYEHAEAFF
.	TRBJ2-1	TRBV3-1	once	TGTGCCAGCAGCCAAGATTTGCGGAGCTCCTACAATGAGCAGTTCTTC	CASSQDLRSSYNEQFF
.	TRBJ2-2	TRBV20-1	.	TGCAGTGCCACCTTGAGTCCCGGGGAGCTGTTTTTT	CSATLSPGELFF
TRBD1	TRBJ2-7	TRBV7-9	.	TGTGCCAGCAGCATGGGACAGTCTCCCTACGAGCAGTACTTC	CASSMGQSPYEQYF
TRBD1	TRBJ1-5	TRBV15	.	TGTGCCACCAGCAGACCGGGACAGATTAGCAATCAGCCCCAGCATTTT	CATSRPGQISNQPQHF
.	TRBJ2-1	TRBV4-1	many	TGTGCCAGCAGCCAAGAAAGCAATGAGCAGTTCTTC	CASSQESNEQFF
.	TRBJ1-2	TRBV27	once	TGTGCCAGCAGGGCCACCCAAAACTATGGCTACACCTTC	CASRATQNYGYTF
TRBD2	TRBJ2-5	TRBV28	.	TGTGCCAGCAGTATTCCAAGACTAGCGGGGGGGGAGACCCAGTACTTC	CASSIPRLAGGETQYF
.	TRBJ2-1	TRBV7-2	.	TGTGCCAGCAGCAGAGATCCTCTACTCAATGAGCAGTTCTTC	CASSRDPLLNEQFF
TRBD1	TRBJ1-5	TRBV6-1	.	TGTGCCAGCAGTTCGCCGGGACAGATACCCAATCAGCCCCAGCATTTT	CASSSPGQIPNQPQHF
.	TRBJ1-1	TRBV7-3	.	TGTGCCAGCAGCATCGACAGTTACACTGAAGCTTTCTTT	CASSIDSYTEAFF
.	TRBJ2-1	TRBV29-1	many	TGCAGCGTTGAAGTCGCGGGTCAGTTCTTC	CSVEVAGQFF
.	TRBJ2-2	TRBV7-7	.	TGTGCTAGCAGCCCATCGGCTGGGCAAAACACCGGGGAGCTGTTTTTT	CASSPSAGQNTGELFF